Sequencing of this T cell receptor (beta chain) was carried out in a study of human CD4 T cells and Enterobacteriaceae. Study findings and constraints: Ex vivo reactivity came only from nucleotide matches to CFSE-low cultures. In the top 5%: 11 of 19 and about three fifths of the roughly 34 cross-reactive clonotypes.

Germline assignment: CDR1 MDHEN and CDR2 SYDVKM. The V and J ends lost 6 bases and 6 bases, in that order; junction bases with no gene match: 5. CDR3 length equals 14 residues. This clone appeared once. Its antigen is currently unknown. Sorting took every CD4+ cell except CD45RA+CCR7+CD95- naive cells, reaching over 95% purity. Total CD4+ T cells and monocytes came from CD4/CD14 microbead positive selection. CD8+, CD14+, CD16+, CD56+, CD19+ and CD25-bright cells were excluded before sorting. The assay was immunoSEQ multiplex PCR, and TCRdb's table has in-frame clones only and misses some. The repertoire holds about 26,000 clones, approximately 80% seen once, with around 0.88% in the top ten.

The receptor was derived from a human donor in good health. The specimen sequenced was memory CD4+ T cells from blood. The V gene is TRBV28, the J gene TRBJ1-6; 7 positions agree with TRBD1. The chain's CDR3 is CASRATGANSPLHF. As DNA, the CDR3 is TGTGCCAGCAGGGCAACAGGGGCTAATTCACCCCTCCACTTT. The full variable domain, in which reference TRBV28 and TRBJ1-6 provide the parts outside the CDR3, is DVKVTQSSRYLVKRTGEKVFLECVQDMDHENMFWYRQDPGLGLRLIYFSYDVKMKEKGDIPEGYSVSREKKERFSLILESASTNQTSMYLCASRATGANSPLHFGNGTRLTVT.